This TCR beta chain was found in a study of T cell repertoires in cytomegalovirus infection. Deletions cut 3 bases from V and 4 bases from J, with 10 bases between. The CDR3 loop spans 14 amino acids. This clonotype came up a few times. Its target is unknown. TCRdb itself ran the reads through MiXCR, one entry per CDR3 protein. The sample lists around 740,000 distinct CDR3 sequences; about a third were seen once. Study-level points and caveats: HLA-C-restricted CMV clonotypes gave the most frequent clonotype in two of eight donors.

The chain recombines TRBV12-3 or TRBV12-4 with TRBJ1-5; no firm D call. The sequence was obtained from a human donor in good health (CMV status not recorded). Some clones in this sample may be carry-over from other donors' samples. The specimen was PBMCs. CDR3 nucleotide sequence: TGTGCCAGCAGTTTTGGGCAGGCAAATCAGCCCCAGCATTTT. This gives the protein CASSFGQANQPQHF.